These 19 T cell receptor beta chains originate from one sample sequenced in a study of T-cell memory formation after mild COVID-19. Using its own MiXCR run on the 5' RACE reads, TCRdb lists one record per CDR3 protein. The profile covers approximately 340,000 distinct CDR3 sequences, with roughly 15% appearing a single time and under 25% taken by the ten largest. Sequencing used PBMCs or a T cell subset sorted from them (not recorded which). The source of these receptors is a man between 18 and 29 years old who had mild COVID-19 (a few samples of this study predate the infection). Cell type and time point are not known.

The genes are TRBV10-3 and TRBJ2-2, with 7 bases fitting TRBD1. The CDR3 spans 15 residues. Per the germline V gene, CDR1 is ENHRY and CDR2 is SYGVKD. With V trimmed by 6 bases and J by 1 base, 5 bases remained unmatched. The DNA of the CDR3 is TGTGCCATCAGCGGGACAGAATTGAACACCGGGGAGCTGTTTTTT. Translating it yields CAISGTELNTGELFF.

In this sample, this clonotype turned up a few times. The rearrangement uses TRBV12-3 or TRBV12-4 and TRBJ2-5; D gene unclear. Trimming shortened V by 3 bases and J by 5 bases, and 10 bases separated the two germline ends. CDR3 size: 13 residues. CDR3: CASSFLQRETQYF. In DNA form, the CDR3 reads TGTGCCAGCAGTTTCTTACAGAGGGAGACCCAGTACTTC.

This clonotype was observed a few times. The rearrangement uses TRBV18 and TRBJ2-3, with 12 bases that match TRBD2. Germline lookup yields CDR1 KGHSH and CDR2 LQKENI. Unmatched junction bases numbered 10, after V lost 6 bases and J lost 6 bases. The CDR3 totals 16 residues. CDR3 coding DNA: TGTGCCAGCTCCTCTATGACTAGCGGGGGAGTTGATACGCAGTATTTT. Protein: CASSSMTSGGVDTQYF.

This clonotype was picked up many times. The chain uses TRBV18 and TRBJ2-1; tentative D call: TRBD1 (6 bases). CDR1 KGHSH and CDR2 LQKENI come from the germline V gene. The CDR3 extends over 15 amino acids. Trimming removed 8 bases from V and 2 bases from J, with 16 bases in between. The CDR3 loop reads CASKRKDRTYNEQFF. Here the CDR3 DNA reads TGTGCCAGCAAGAGAAAGGACAGAACCTACAATGAGCAGTTCTTC.

This clonotype was picked up a small number of times. The CDR3 protein is CASSSNDREETQYF. The DNA for the CDR3 is TGTGCCAGCAGCTCGAACGACAGGGAAGAGACCCAGTACTTC. V is TRBV11-2 and J is TRBJ2-5, with TRBD1 matching 7 bases. CDR3 length: 14 amino acids. Germline trimming cut 4 bases from V and 3 bases from J; bases unmatched to any gene: 5. The germline gives CDR1 SGHAT, CDR2 FQNNGV.

This chain links TRBV20-1 with TRBJ2-3; D is unclear. CDR1 is DFQATT, CDR2 SNEGSKA, per germline (reference sequence). The CDR3 is 14 amino acids. V lost 0 bases to trimming and J lost 4 bases, with 11 bases between them. The CDR3 loop is CSARDRRVPDTQYF. CDR3 sequence (DNA): TGCAGTGCTAGAGACAGAAGGGTTCCAGATACGCAGTATTTT.

This clonotype was seen a few times. V usage is TRBV7-9 and J usage is TRBJ1-3; unclear D gene. V was clipped by 5 bases and J by 0 bases, with 14 bases between them. CDR1 is SEHNR, CDR2 FQNEAQ, per germline (reference sequence). This CDR3 spans 16 amino acids. The CDR3 here is CASSPRLSSSGNTIYF. In DNA, the CDR3 is TGTGCCAGCAGCCCCCGACTGTCGAGCTCTGGAAACACCATATATTTT.

The chain recombines TRBV6-2 or TRBV6-3 with TRBJ2-2; maybe TRBD2 (6 bases). The germline CDR1 and CDR2 sequences are MNHEY and SVGEGT. V dropped 6 bases and J dropped 6 bases, with 20 bases sitting between them. The CDR3 has 16 residues. The CDR3 bases are TGTGCCAGCAGCCTCCGACTAGGGACGAATGCCGGGGAGCTGTTTTTT. Amino acids: CASSLRLGTNAGELFF.

CDR3 sequence reads: CAISESRTGGRNGYTF. Here the CDR3 DNA reads TGTGCCATCAGTGAGTCCAGAACAGGGGGACGTAACGGCTACACCTTC. The chain recombines TRBV10-3 with TRBJ1-2, with TRBD1 identical over 8 bases. Trimming cost V 0 bases and J 8 bases; bases outside gene matches: 11. CDR1 and CDR2 from the germline V gene are ENHRY and SYGVKD. The CDR3 has 16 residues.

The chain recombines TRBV7-8 with TRBJ2-3, with D unresolved. Germline CDR1 SGHVS, CDR2 FQNEAQ. CDR3 length: 15 amino acids. V was trimmed by 5 bases and J by 0 bases, leaving 12 bases between them. CDR3: CASSPTPDSTDTQYF. The CDR3 DNA is TGTGCCAGCAGCCCGACACCGGATAGCACAGATACGCAGTATTTT.

This chain uses TRBV7-9 with TRBJ1-4; the D gene is possibly TRBD1 (5 bases). Trimming shortened V by 8 bases and J by 5 bases, and 18 bases separated the two germline ends. CDR1 and CDR2 (germline): SEHNR, FQNEAQ (reference sequence). There are 15 residues in the CDR3. In DNA form, the CDR3 reads TGTGCCAGCGGCGGGAGCCGGGGCCGGAATGAAAAACTGTTTTTT. Translation: CASGGSRGRNEKLFF.

The chain is built from TRBV7-2 and TRBJ1-2; TRBD1 matches at 8 bases. This CDR3 contains 14 residues. Trimming at V came to 5 bases and at J to 4 bases, leaving 6 bases not matched to a gene. Germline loops: CDR1 SGHTA, CDR2 FQGNSA. The CDR3 is CASSTRQGIYGYTF. The CDR3 DNA follows: TGTGCCAGCAGCACACGACAGGGGATCTATGGCTACACCTTC.

The chain is built from TRBV6-7 and TRBJ2-2, with D possibly being TRBD2 (6 bases). TRBV6-7 belongs to the ORF category, with a function that is uncertain. V was shortened by 5 bases and J by 0 bases, with 16 bases between the two germline ends. This CDR3 is 17 amino acids long. CDR3 DNA sequence: TGTGCCAGCAGTCCGCGGGACTCGTTCGCGAACACCGGGGAGCTGTTTTTT. It encodes CASSPRDSFANTGELFF.

This clonotype was found a few times. CDR3 residues: CAITASGGANTGELFF. The CDR3 nucleotides read TGTGCCATCACCGCTAGCGGGGGGGCGAACACCGGGGAGCTGTTTTTT. The chain uses TRBV10-3 and TRBJ2-2; the match to TRBD2 covers 12 bases. V lost 7 bases and J lost 0; bases outside the gene matches: 3. This CDR3 has 16 residues. CDR1 and CDR2 from the germline V gene are ENHRY and SYGVKD.

This clonotype was counted only a few times. J is TRBJ1-5 and V is TRBV24-1; D possibly corresponds to TRBD1 (6 bases). CDR1 is KGHDR and CDR2 is SFDVKD in the germline V gene. The CDR3 is 15 amino acids. The V end was cut by 3 bases, the J end by 10 bases, with 18 bases between. DNA of the CDR3: TGTGCCACCAGTGATGGCCAGGGGATCCCCCGTCCCCAGCATTTT. It specifies CATSDGQGIPRPQHF.

In the case of this clonotype: At one end the junction does not follow the germline gene, possibly because of a read error. This chain connects TRBV7-7 to TRBJ2-1; D may be TRBD2 (5 bases). CDR1 and CDR2 from the germline V gene are SSHAT and FNYEAQ (reference sequence). The CDR3 has 13 residues. The CDR3 spells CASSLASGNEQFF. The CDR3 DNA follows: TGTGCTAGCAGCTTAGCTTCGGGGAATGAGCAGTTCTTC.

This clonotype was seen a handful of times. J is TRBJ2-5 and V is TRBV5-1; perhaps TRBD2 as D (6 bases). This CDR3 has 13 amino acids. The germline CDR1 and CDR2 sequences are SGHRS and YFSETQ. The ends were cut back, 5 bases at V and 2 bases at J, with 10 bases in the middle. DNA for the CDR3: TGCGCCAGCAGGGAGGGACGGCAAGAGACCCAGTACTTC. As protein: CASREGRQETQYF.

This clonotype was counted only a few times. The CDR3 loop reads CAISPTGGGDTQYF. In nucleotides, the CDR3 is TGTGCCATCAGTCCGACAGGTGGGGGAGATACGCAGTATTTT. The chain combines TRBV10-3 with TRBJ2-3, with D perhaps TRBD1 (6 bases). Per the germline V gene, CDR1 is ENHRY and CDR2 is SYGVKD. The CDR3 loop spans 14 amino acids. V was pared by 5 bases and J by 5 bases, with 14 bases between.

The table lists this clonotype with a count of one. J is TRBJ1-5 and V is TRBV19; 11 nucleotides align to TRBD1. J was trimmed by 7 bases and V by 7 bases; bases with no gene match: 6. CDR3 length equals 14 residues. CDR1 is LNHDA, CDR2 SQIVND, per germline (reference sequence). The CDR3 loop reads CASMRTGGGQPQHF. The CDR3 bases are TGTGCCAGTATGAGGACAGGGGGCGGCCAGCCCCAGCATTTT.